This is a list of T cell receptor beta chains from one sample in a study of blood T cell repertoires in COVID-19. TCRdb keeps only in-frame clones here, not all; method: immunoSEQ multiplex PCR. The sample lists around 370,000 clones; roughly 90% were seen once. Material: peripheral blood. Every receptor here comes from a woman in her 70s with COVID-19, enrolled during active disease. CDR3s include the opening cysteine and the closing phenylalanine or tryptophan. A D gene is named only where the DNA matches it firmly. Clone size is not always given. Where it is, it says once, few, many or a class for expanded clones.

clone size	D gene	V gene	J gene	CDR3 DNA	CDR3 protein
-	TRBD2	TRBV19	TRBJ2-3	TGTGCCAGTAGCCCGACTAGCGGGGGAGTCTACACAGATACGCAGTATTTT	CASSPTSGGVYTDTQYF
-	-	TRBV21-1	TRBJ2-3	TGTGCCAGCAGCAAAAGGGGCCGGCCCCAGGGTTTGACGCAGTATTTT	CASSKRGRPQGLTQYF
-	-	TRBV19	TRBJ1-2	TGTGCCAGTAGTATAGAGGACACAGACCTTAACTATGGCTACACCTTC	CASSIEDTDLNYGYTF
-	TRBD1	TRBV10-3	TRBJ1-3	TGTGCCATCAGTGACCCGGACAGGGAACGAAACACCATATATTTT	CAISDPDRERNTIYF
-	TRBD2	TRBV4-3	TRBJ2-4	TGCGCCAGCAGCCAAGCGGCTAGCGGGGCTTCCCCTGTTCTAGCCAAAAACATTCAGTACTTC	CASSQAASGASPVLAKNIQYF
-	TRBD1	TRBV5-1	TRBJ2-7	TGCGCCAGCAGCCCGAGGACAGGGGCTTATTACGAGCAGTACTTC	CASSPRTGAYYEQYF
once	-	TRBV14	TRBJ2-3	TGTGCCAGCAGCCAACTACAGGGTGGCGCAGATACGCAGTATTTT	CASSQLQGGADTQYF
-	TRBD1	TRBV25-1	TRBJ1-2	TGTGCCAGCAGTGCCCACCTGGGGACAGGGGGTCGGGGCTACACCTTC	CASSAHLGTGGRGYTF
-	TRBD2	TRBV10-1	TRBJ2-2	TGCGCCAGCAGTGAGGGGCTCGGGGGGGCCTTCGGGGAGCTGTTTTTT	CASSEGLGGAFGELFF
-	-	TRBV5-6	TRBJ2-5	TGTGCCAGCAGCTTGGGGCCGCCTGGAGAGACCCAGTACTTC	CASSLGPPGETQYF
-	-	TRBV6-2/TRBV6-3	TRBJ1-2	TGTGCCAGCAGTTACTCGTCAGTCAACTATGGCTACACCTTC	CASSYSSVNYGYTF
-	-	TRBV5-1	TRBJ2-7	TGCGCCAGCAGCCCGACAGCCGACTCCTACGAGCAGTACTTC	CASSPTADSYEQYF
few	-	TRBV11-2	TRBJ1-6	TGTGCCAGCAGCTTAGATCACAGGCCCATTAGCTCCTATAATTCACCCCTCCACTTT	CASSLDHRPISSYNSPLHF
few	-	TRBV30	TRBJ2-7	TGTGCCTGGAGCCCAGGCTCCTACGAGCAGTACTTC	CAWSPGSYEQYF
-	-	TRBV5-1	TRBJ2-5	TGCGCCAGCAGTCTAACAAGGGCGGGGACCGAAGAGACCCAGTACTTC	CASSLTRAGTEETQYF
-	TRBD1	TRBV7-9	TRBJ1-2	TGTGCCAGCAGCTTATCGACAGGGCTCTATGGCTACACCTTC	CASSLSTGLYGYTF
-	TRBD1	TRBV4-2	TRBJ2-1	TGTGCCAGCAGCCAAGATGAGGGGACAGGGTCCTACAATGAGCAGTTCTTC	CASSQDEGTGSYNEQFF
-	-	TRBV28	TRBJ1-2	TGTGCCAGCAGTCCTGACGGGAACTATGGCTACACCTTC	CASSPDGNYGYTF
-	-	TRBV7-9	TRBJ2-5	TGTGCCAGCAGCTTAGACCGTAGTCTAGGAGAGACCCAGTACTTC	CASSLDRSLGETQYF
-	-	TRBV6-6	TRBJ2-6	TGTGCCAGCACCAACGGGGGTGCTGGGGCCAACGTCCTGACTTTC	CASTNGGAGANVLTF
-	-	TRBV6-1	TRBJ1-5	TGTGCCAGCAGTGATAACAGTTATAGCAATCAGCCCCAGCATTTT	CASSDNSYSNQPQHF
-	TRBD1	TRBV7-2	TRBJ1-5	TGTGCCAGCAGCTCAGGGACAGGGATACAGCCCCAGCATTTT	CASSSGTGIQPQHF
-	TRBD2	TRBV5-6	TRBJ2-5	TGTGCCAGCAGCCCTGGACTAGGGGCGGAGACCCAGTACTTC	CASSPGLGAETQYF
-	-	TRBV9	TRBJ1-6	TGTGCCAGCAGCGTAGACCAGGGACTGTATAATTCACCCCTCCACTTT	CASSVDQGLYNSPLHF
once	-	TRBV7-9	TRBJ2-1	TGTGCCAGCAGCGTCTCCCGGGTCATCAATGAGCAGTTCTTC	CASSVSRVINEQFF
-	TRBD2	TRBV7-3	TRBJ2-2	TGTGCCAGCAGCTCCACTAGCGGGGGGGCGAGTACCGGGGAGCTGTTTTTT	CASSSTSGGASTGELFF